This is a list of T cell receptor beta chains from one sample in a study of OX40 agonist ivuxolimab in advanced cancers. Assay used: immunoSEQ multiplex PCR; TCRdb lists only in-frame clones, some missing. The data show fewer than 80,000 clones, 70% to 90% seen once. The sample consisted of CD4+ or CD8+ T cells sorted from blood, taken in a trial of the OX40 agonist ivuxolimab. The receptors were gathered from an adult with an advanced solid tumor such as melanoma, head and neck, liver or kidney cancer. Both conserved end residues are part of each CDR3. D genes are given only for firm matches.

v_gene: TRBV18
j_gene: TRBJ1-3
d_gene: NA
CDR3aa: CASSPGTSGNTIYF

v_gene: TRBV18
j_gene: TRBJ2-7
d_gene: NA
CDR3aa: CASSPGQGPRNEQYF

v_gene: TRBV6-6
j_gene: TRBJ2-7
d_gene: NA
CDR3aa: CASSSQRRLGYEQYF

v_gene: TRBV7-3
j_gene: TRBJ2-1
d_gene: TRBD1
CDR3aa: CASSSDRATYNEQFF

v_gene: TRBV7-2
j_gene: TRBJ1-5
d_gene: NA
CDR3aa: CASSLGQRLEGPQHF

v_gene: TRBV6-1
j_gene: TRBJ1-4
d_gene: NA
CDR3aa: CASTESTREKLFF

v_gene: TRBV15
j_gene: TRBJ2-5
d_gene: NA
CDR3aa: CATSRDAGQETQYF

v_gene: TRBV5-1
j_gene: TRBJ2-1
d_gene: TRBD2
CDR3aa: CASSLTSGMGEQFF

v_gene: TRBV7-3
j_gene: TRBJ1-6
d_gene: NA
CDR3aa: CASSLKPGPSGSPLHF

v_gene: TRBV27
j_gene: TRBJ1-2
d_gene: NA
CDR3aa: CASRRLETGLNYGYTF

v_gene: TRBV9
j_gene: TRBJ2-3
d_gene: NA
CDR3aa: CASSADPGDGTQYF

v_gene: TRBV30
j_gene: TRBJ1-5
d_gene: NA
CDR3aa: CAWSVYSNQPQHF

v_gene: TRBV5-6
j_gene: TRBJ2-7
d_gene: NA
CDR3aa: CASSLYGPYEQYF

v_gene: TRBV2
j_gene: TRBJ1-4
d_gene: NA
CDR3aa: CASSEYGTATNEKLFF

v_gene: TRBV6-1
j_gene: TRBJ2-7
d_gene: NA
CDR3aa: CASSEFRENEQYF

v_gene: TRBV18
j_gene: TRBJ1-2
d_gene: TRBD1
CDR3aa: CASSEDRIYGYTF

v_gene: TRBV18
j_gene: TRBJ1-1
d_gene: NA
CDR3aa: CASSPSGGTEAFF

v_gene: TRBV11-2
j_gene: TRBJ2-1
d_gene: NA
CDR3aa: CASSQGPSPSHNEQFF

v_gene: TRBV6-1
j_gene: TRBJ1-2
d_gene: NA
CDR3aa: CASSEGGQGTYGYTF

v_gene: TRBV18
j_gene: TRBJ2-7
d_gene: NA
CDR3aa: CASSPQEQQYF

v_gene: TRBV5-6
j_gene: TRBJ2-1
d_gene: NA
CDR3aa: CASSLWGGGSYNEQFF

v_gene: TRBV5-6
j_gene: TRBJ1-1
d_gene: TRBD1
CDR3aa: CASSSRTGGHEAFF

v_gene: TRBV29-1
j_gene: TRBJ2-3
d_gene: NA
CDR3aa: CSVRPGTDTQYF

v_gene: TRBV2
j_gene: TRBJ1-4
d_gene: NA
CDR3aa: CASSEWQHNEKLFF